Shown below are 6 T cell receptor beta chains from a single sample sequenced in a study of blood T cell repertoires in COVID-19. Clones were read by immunoSEQ multiplex PCR, and TCRdb kept only the in-frame ones, dropping some. The sample has 45,000 to 50,000 clones, over 80% seen once. Source material: peripheral blood. The receptors originated from a man in his 70s with acute or convalescent COVID-19.

This rearrangement joins TRBV28 to TRBJ1-5; D unclear. The germline gives CDR1 MDHEN, CDR2 SYDVKM. This CDR3 region has 12 residues. Deletions cut 3 bases from V and 4 bases from J, with 4 bases between. CDR3 amino acids: CASSFPNQPQHF. In DNA, the CDR3 is TGTGCCAGCAGTTTCCCAAATCAGCCCCAGCATTTT. The variable domain in full, completed from reference TRBV28 and TRBJ1-5, reads DVKVTQSSRYLVKRTGEKVFLECVQDMDHENMFWYRQDPGLGLRLIYFSYDVKMKEKGDIPEGYSVSREKKERFSLILESASTNQTSMYLCASSFPNQPQHFGDGTRLSIL.

The chain has TRBV5-1 and TRBJ1-1, with 8 bases matching TRBD1. The V gene end was trimmed by 3 bases and the J gene end by 7 bases; junction bases not matched to a gene: 5. This CDR3 spans 13 amino acids. CDR1 and CDR2 (germline): SGHRS, YFSETQ. The CDR3 DNA follows: TGCGCCAGCAGCTCACAAGGACAGGGTGAAGCTTTCTTT. Translating it yields CASSSQGQGEAFF.

V and J are TRBV2 and TRBJ1-1; 7 bases are shared with TRBD1. V gave up 7 bases and J gave up 0 bases; unmatched junction bases: 5. The CDR3 extends over 14 amino acids. From germline, CDR1 is SNHLY and CDR2 FYNNEI. CDR3 in DNA: TGTGCCAGCACGACAGGGCCTATGAACACTGAAGCTTTCTTT. Translating it yields CASTTGPMNTEAFF.

A few counts support this clone. The genes are TRBV27 and TRBJ1-4, with 9 bases matching TRBD1. Germline V gene data show CDR1 as MNHEY and CDR2 as SMNVEV (reference sequence). Trimming cost V 4 bases and J 8 bases; bases outside gene matches: 8. CDR3 length equals 15 residues. The CDR3 sequence: CASSSGGQGGEKLFF. For the CDR3, the DNA is TGTGCCAGCAGTTCCGGGGGACAGGGTGGCGAAAAACTGTTTTTT.

V and J are TRBV4-1 and TRBJ1-3, with TRBD1 identical over 8 bases. The V gene end was trimmed by 5 bases and the J gene end by 3 bases; junction bases not matched to a gene: 9. Germline V gene sequence: CDR1 MGHRA, CDR2 YSYEKL. CDR3 size: 16 residues. As DNA, the CDR3 is TGCGCCAGCAGCGCAACCTCCGGGACAGGTGGAAACACCATATATTTT. It codes for CASSATSGTGGNTIYF.

The CDR3 here is CASSRGEANIQYF. CDR3 coding DNA: TGTGCCAGCAGCCGGGGGGAGGCGAACATTCAGTACTTC. The chain joins TRBV5-4 to TRBJ2-4; 7 positions match TRBD2. The CDR3 totals 13 residues. Per the germline V gene, CDR1 is SGHNT and CDR2 is YYREEE (reference sequence). V lost 4 bases to trimming and J lost 7 bases; unmatched junction nucleotides: 5.